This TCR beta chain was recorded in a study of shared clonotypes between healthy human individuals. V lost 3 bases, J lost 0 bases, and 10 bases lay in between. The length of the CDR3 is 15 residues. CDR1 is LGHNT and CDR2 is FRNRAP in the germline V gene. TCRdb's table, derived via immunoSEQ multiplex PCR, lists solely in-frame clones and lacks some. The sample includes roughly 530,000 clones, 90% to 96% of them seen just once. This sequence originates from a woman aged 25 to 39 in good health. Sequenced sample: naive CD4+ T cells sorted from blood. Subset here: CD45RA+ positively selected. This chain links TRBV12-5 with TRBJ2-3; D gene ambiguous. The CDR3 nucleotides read TGTGCTAGTGGTTTCGGAAGCGAAAGCACAGATACGCAGTATTTT. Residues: CASGFGSESTDTQYF.